The 18 T cell receptor beta chains below were found in one sample sequenced in a study of T-cell memory formation after mild COVID-19. TCRdb redid the calling of the 5' RACE reads with MiXCR, one entry per CDR3 protein. The data contain 350,000 or so distinct CDR3 sequences, 13% of them singletons. The sequenced sample consisted of PBMCs or a T cell subset sorted from them (not recorded which). The receptor set was obtained from a young man who had mild COVID-19 (a few samples of this study predate the infection). Cell type and time point are not known.

This clonotype has only a few counts. This chain connects TRBV7-8 to TRBJ2-7, with D possibly being TRBD1 or TRBD2 (5 bases each). The CDR3 runs to 13 residues. V dropped 5 bases and J dropped 0 bases, with 8 bases sitting between them. CDR1 and CDR2 (germline): SGHVS, FQNEAQ. The CDR3 region has the DNA TGTGCCAGCAGCAAGGGGAGCTCCTACGAGCAGTACTTC. It codes for CASSKGSSYEQYF.

This clonotype has just a few counts. The V gene is TRBV11-2, the J gene TRBJ1-3, with D unclear. Germline CDR1 and CDR2: SGHAT and FQNNGV. V was shortened by 1 base and J by 0 bases, with 7 bases between the two germline ends. The CDR3 contains 15 residues. The chain's CDR3 is CASSLVGRSGNTIYF. Written as DNA, the CDR3 is TGTGCCAGCAGCTTAGTGGGCCGCTCTGGAAACACCATATATTTT.

The CDR3 spells CASSPSGRGLDNEQFF. CDR3 nucleotide sequence: TGTGCCAGCAGCCCTAGTGGCAGGGGGCTGGACAATGAGCAGTTCTTC. This chain links TRBV11-2 with TRBJ2-1; 8 nucleotides line up with TRBD1. The junction had 11 bases not matched to a gene; V was cut back by 5 bases and J by 5 bases. The germline V gene encodes CDR1 SGHAT and CDR2 FQNNGV. The CDR3 contains 16 residues.

As regards this clonotype: A much larger clone lies a single base off, so this may be a read error. The V call is TRBV6-2 or TRBV6-3, the J call TRBJ1-1; no clear D. Germline V gives CDR1 MNHEY, CDR2 SVGEGT. Trimming stripped 2 bases from V and 1 base from J, with 5 bases between. The CDR3 consists of 13 residues. CDR3: CASSYTENTEAFF. The CDR3 coding sequence is TGTGCCAGCAGTTACACGGAGAACACTGAAGCTTTCTTT.

This clonotype was observed a few times. This chain connects TRBV6-5 to TRBJ1-2; 10 bases are shared with TRBD1. V gave up 6 bases and J gave up 2 bases; unmatched junction bases: 3. Germline assignment: CDR1 MNHEY and CDR2 SVGAGI. The CDR3 runs 14 residues. The CDR3 is CASRATGGNYGYTF. The CDR3 DNA follows: TGTGCCAGCAGGGCGACAGGGGGCAACTATGGCTACACCTTC.

The J gene is TRBJ2-3, the V gene TRBV5-1; possibly TRBD2 for D (7 bases). V gave up 4 bases and J gave up 2 bases, with 14 bases separating them. The CDR3 covers 15 residues. Germline loops: CDR1 SGHRS, CDR2 YFSETQ. CDR3 residues: CASSPLAGATDTQYF. CDR3 DNA: TGCGCCAGCAGCCCTCTTGCGGGGGCCACAGATACGCAGTATTTT.

This clonotype occurred a few times. The rearrangement links TRBV29-1 to TRBJ1-1; D is undetermined. The CDR3 totals 14 residues. Germline assignment: CDR1 SQVTM and CDR2 ANQGSEA. The ends were cut back, 4 bases at V and 1 base at J, with 13 bases in the middle. CDR3 DNA sequence: TGCAGCGTTGTTGTCCAGGCTGGGAACACTGAAGCTTTCTTT. Translation gives CSVVVQAGNTEAFF.

The V gene is TRBV12-3 or TRBV12-4, the J gene TRBJ2-3, with 9 bases identical to TRBD1. This CDR3 is 17 amino acids long. V lost 3 bases and J lost 2; bases outside the gene matches: 9. The CDR3 is CASSFSLGTGNTDTQYF. The CDR3 DNA follows: TGTGCCAGCAGTTTCTCACTTGGGACAGGGAACACAGATACGCAGTATTTT.

The chain carries TRBV2 and TRBJ1-1, with D possibly TRBD1 on 5 matching bases. Deletions cut 11 bases from V and 2 bases from J, with 15 bases between. The germline V gene encodes CDR1 SNHLY and CDR2 FYNNEI. The CDR3 covers 13 residues. CDR3 nucleotide sequence: TGTGCCCGGCCCCCCCAGGGTAACACTGAAGCTTTCTTT. It encodes CARPPQGNTEAFF. Full variable domain (remainder filled in from reference TRBV2 and TRBJ1-1): EPEVTQTPSHQVTQMGQEVILRCVPISNHLYFYWYRQILGQKVEFLVSFYNNEISEKSEIFDDQFSVERPDGSNFTLKIRSTKLEDSAMYFCARPPQGNTEAFFGQGTRLTVV.

This clonotype was picked up a small number of times. V and J are TRBV11-2 and TRBJ2-3, with D unresolved. Deletions cut 3 bases from V and 2 bases from J, with 9 bases between. This CDR3 comprises 14 residues. CDR1 SGHAT and CDR2 FQNNGV come from the germline V gene. The CDR3 reads CASSLDRHTDTQYF. In DNA form, the CDR3 reads TGTGCCAGCAGCTTGGACCGTCACACAGATACGCAGTATTTT.

The rearrangement links TRBV20-1 to TRBJ1-2; no reliable D call. The CDR3 length is 12 residues. Trimming stripped 3 bases from V and 4 bases from J, with 9 bases between. Looked up from germline, CDR1 is DFQATT and CDR2 is SNEGSKA (reference sequence). CDR3: CSASVAGYGYTF. CDR3 in DNA: TGCAGTGCTAGTGTGGCAGGCTATGGCTACACCTTC.

The sample holds one count of this clonotype. J is TRBJ2-4 and V is TRBV28, with D tentatively TRBD1 (5 bases). The CDR3 contains 12 residues. From germline, CDR1 is MDHEN and CDR2 SYDVKM. Deletions cut 10 bases from V and 2 bases from J, with 9 bases between. As DNA, the CDR3 is TGTGCCACAGACAGTTCCAAAAACATTCAGTACTTC. Its translation is CATDSSKNIQYF.

This clonotype was counted ten times or more. The V and J genes are TRBV7-9 and TRBJ2-1, with D possibly being TRBD1 or TRBD2 (5 bases each). The germline CDR1 and CDR2 sequences are SEHNR and FQNEAQ (reference sequence). Trimming left V 4 bases short and J 8 bases short, with 15 bases between. This CDR3 is 14 amino acids long. The CDR3 sequence is CASSSMGDAHEQFF. The DNA of the CDR3 is TGTGCCAGCAGCTCGATGGGGGATGCTCATGAGCAGTTCTTC.

Only a few counts were recorded for this clonotype. V is TRBV2 and J is TRBJ1-1; no clear D. Trimming stripped 7 bases from V and 0 bases from J, with 9 bases between. This CDR3 has 13 amino acids. Germline loops: CDR1 SNHLY, CDR2 FYNNEI. In DNA, the CDR3 is TGTGCCAGCACTATGGTCCTGAACACTGAAGCTTTCTTT. It specifies CASTMVLNTEAFF.

The rearrangement uses TRBV7-6 and TRBJ2-6; the match to TRBD1 covers 7 bases. This CDR3 has 17 residues. Trimming removed 2 bases from V and 4 bases from J; junction bases left unmatched: 8. Germline V gene data show CDR1 as SGHVS and CDR2 as FNYEAQ. The DNA of the CDR3 is TGTGCCAGCAGCTTATACCAAACAGGGGCGGGGGCCAACGTCCTGACTTTC. It codes for CASSLYQTGAGANVLTF.

This chain links TRBV7-2 with TRBJ2-7, with 8 bases that match TRBD1. Unmatched junction bases numbered 7, after V lost 3 bases and J lost 0 bases. CDR1 is SGHTA, CDR2 FQGNSA, per germline. This CDR3 has 16 residues. In DNA, the CDR3 is TGTGCCAGCAGCTTCGACTGGGACAGGAGCTCCTACGAGCAGTACGTC. Encoded protein: CASSFDWDRSSYEQYV.

In this sample, this clonotype turned up a few times. The rearrangement uses TRBV28 and TRBJ2-3; D unresolved. The V end was cut by 4 bases, the J end by 2 bases, with 10 bases between. Germline V CDR1 and CDR2: MDHEN, SYDVKM. The CDR3 consists of 14 residues. This CDR3 is CASSSNLITDTQYF. The CDR3 DNA reads as TGTGCCAGCAGTTCAAACTTAATCACAGATACGCAGTATTTT. The full variable domain, with the rest looked up from reference TRBV28 and TRBJ2-3, is DVKVTQSSRYLVKRTGEKVFLECVQDMDHENMFWYRQDPGLGLRLIYFSYDVKMKEKGDIPEGYSVSREKKERFSLILESASTNQTSMYLCASSSNLITDTQYFGPGTRLTVL.

This clonotype has just a few counts. The genes are TRBV28 and TRBJ2-7; D is uncertain. Germline V gene sequence: CDR1 MDHEN, CDR2 SYDVKM. Trimming left V 7 bases short and J 2 bases short, with 9 bases between. The CDR3 is 12 residues long. This CDR3 is CASTSDPYEQYF. The CDR3 coding sequence is TGTGCCAGCACGTCAGATCCCTACGAGCAGTACTTC. The full variable domain, its missing parts supplied by reference TRBV28 and TRBJ2-7, is DVKVTQSSRYLVKRTGEKVFLECVQDMDHENMFWYRQDPGLGLRLIYFSYDVKMKEKGDIPEGYSVSREKKERFSLILESASTNQTSMYLCASTSDPYEQYFGPGTRLTVT.